This T cell receptor beta chain was captured by sequencing in a study of cytomegalovirus exposure and HLA in healthy donors. Study-level information: Falling in the Caucasian-associated ancestry cluster were about four fifths of approximately 410 genotyped donors.

The germline V gene has CDR1 MNHNY and CDR2 SVGAGI (reference sequence). V shed 5 bases, J shed 0 bases, and the junction held 9 bases outside the gene matches. This CDR3 is 16 amino acids long. This PCR relied on a set of 60 Vbeta primers and 13 Jbeta primers. Here immunoSEQ multiplex PCR was the method, and the copy in TCRdb shows in-frame clones only, minus some. The sample spans about 82,000 clones; the ten largest clones claim approximately 1.1%. The chain joins TRBV6-6 to TRBJ1-1; 7 nucleotides align to TRBD1. What was sequenced was PBMCs. This sequence originates from a woman aged 25 to 39 in good health and CMV-seronegative. The CDR3: CASSPDRAGLNTEAFF. In DNA form, the CDR3 reads TGTGCCAGCAGTCCCGACAGGGCAGGTTTGAACACTGAAGCTTTCTTT.